This paragraph reports one T cell receptor beta chain. Its antigen is not known. The CDR3 consists of 15 residues. CDR1 and CDR2 from the germline V gene are DFQATT and SNEGSKA (reference sequence). J gave up 6 bases and V 0 bases, and 9 bases lay outside the gene matches. The data derive from a study of CD8 T cells in Susac syndrome. Study-wide points: The study conceded that its TCR sequencing and HLA analysis involved relatively few individuals.

The RNA input was about 0.45 to 1 ug, and it was reverse transcribed with random hexamers. TCRdb reprocessed the immunoSEQ multiplex PCR reads with MiXCR, giving one entry per CDR3 protein. The sample consists of fewer than 250,000 distinct CDR3 sequences, over 85% of them appearing once. Sequencing of TCR beta drew on CD8+ and CD4+ T cells from blood. Controls matched for age and sex were healthy donors. The authors negatively isolated CD8+ and CD4+ T cells and FACS-enriched TEMRA cells. The sequence derives from a human donor in good health. Sequences were obtained from CD4+ T cells from PBMCs. This chain connects TRBV20-1 to TRBJ1-1; 8 bases map to TRBD1. In DNA form, the CDR3 reads TGCAGTGCTAGAGATCCCCGACAGGGGCCCGCTGAAGCTTTCTTT. Its translation: CSARDPRQGPAEAFF.